The 24 T cell receptor beta chains below all came from one sample that was sequenced in a study of T-cell memory formation after mild COVID-19. Using its own MiXCR run on the 5' RACE reads, TCRdb lists one record per CDR3 protein. Of about 310,000 distinct CDR3 sequences in the sample, roughly 15% were seen once. Source material: PBMCs or a T cell subset sorted from them (not recorded which). The receptor set was obtained from a man between 18 and 35 years old who had mild COVID-19 (a few samples of this study predate the infection). Cell type and time point are not known.

This clonotype appeared once. This rearrangement joins TRBV4-2 to TRBJ1-4; D may be TRBD1 (6 bases). Germline lookup yields CDR1 LGHNA and CDR2 YNFKEQ. V shed 4 bases and J shed 6 bases, with 15 bases lying between them. The CDR3 spans 15 residues. The CDR3 loop reads CASSLGGGGDEKLFF. The CDR3 coding sequence is TGTGCCAGCAGCCTGGGGGGCGGTGGGGATGAAAAACTGTTTTTT.

The V gene is TRBV6-2 or TRBV6-3, the J gene TRBJ2-6; maybe TRBD1 (5 bases). Trimming left V 0 bases short and J 1 base short, with 19 bases between. CDR3 length: 20 residues. The germline gives CDR1 MNHEY, CDR2 SVGEGT. As DNA, the CDR3 is TGTGCCAGCAGTTACTCGATAGGGGCCTCGGTCTCGTCTGGGGCCAACGTCCTGACTTTC. Its protein product is CASSYSIGASVSSGANVLTF.

This clonotype was detected only a few times. The chain uses TRBV7-9 and TRBJ2-3; 10 bases agree with TRBD2. J was trimmed by 5 bases and V by 3 bases; bases with no gene match: 8. Germline V gene sequence: CDR1 SEHNR, CDR2 FQNEAQ (reference sequence). CDR3 length: 16 amino acids. This chain's CDR3 is CASSFPERGGGDTQYF. In DNA, the CDR3 is TGTGCCAGCAGCTTTCCTGAGCGGGGGGGCGGAGATACGCAGTATTTT. The complete variable domain, with remaining parts taken from reference TRBV7-9 and TRBJ2-3, reads DTGVSQNPRHKITKRGQNVTFRCDPISEHNRLYWYRQTLGQGPEFLTYFQNEAQLEKSRLLSDRFSAERPKGSFSTLEIQRTEQGDSAMYLCASSFPERGGGDTQYFGPGTRLTVL.

This clonotype has only a few counts. This chain uses TRBV2 with TRBJ2-1; TRBD2 matches 9 bases. Per the germline V gene, CDR1 is SNHLY and CDR2 is FYNNEI. With V trimmed by 5 bases and J by 0 bases, 2 bases remained unmatched. The CDR3 has 15 residues. The CDR3 nucleotides read TGTGCCAGCAGTCGAGCGGGGGGCTCCTACAATGAGCAGTTCTTC. Its translation: CASSRAGGSYNEQFF.

V is TRBV24-1 and J is TRBJ2-3, with 7 bases lining up with TRBD2. The J segment lost 1 base and the V segment lost 7 bases, leaving 4 bases of the junction unmatched. There are 14 residues in the CDR3. The germline CDR1 and CDR2 sequences are KGHDR and SFDVKD. For the CDR3, the DNA is TGTGCCACCAGCGCGGCGGGAGGCACAGATACGCAGTATTTT. This codes for CATSAAGGTDTQYF.

This clonotype was picked up a small number of times. V gene TRBV7-9 combines with J gene TRBJ2-7, with D uncertain. The CDR3 runs to 14 residues. V was cut by 3 bases and J by 2 bases, with 11 bases left in between. Germline V CDR1 and CDR2: SEHNR, FQNEAQ (reference sequence). This CDR3 reads CASSFGSSPYEQYV. The CDR3 DNA follows: TGTGCCAGCAGCTTCGGTTCCTCCCCCTACGAGCAGTACGTC.

This clonotype was detected ten times or more. The chain has TRBV10-3 and TRBJ1-5, with 8 bases lining up with TRBD1. V lost 6 bases and J lost 3; bases outside the gene matches: 1. Per germline, CDR1 ENHRY and CDR2 SYGVKD. The CDR3 contains 13 residues. CDR3 in DNA: TGTGCCATCAGGGGACAGGCCAATCAGCCCCAGCATTTT. Translating it yields CAIRGQANQPQHF.

This clonotype was detected a few times. The chain employs TRBV5-1 and TRBJ1-5; 7 bases match TRBD1. Germline CDR1 and CDR2: SGHRS and YFSETQ. The CDR3 totals 15 residues. Unmatched junction bases numbered 9, after V lost 5 bases and J lost 4 bases. CDR3 residues: CASRPNTGDNQPQHF. DNA of the CDR3: TGCGCCAGCAGACCAAATACAGGGGATAATCAGCCCCAGCATTTT.

The chain carries TRBV30 and TRBJ2-2; D is unclear. Germline assignment: CDR1 GTSNPN and CDR2 SVGIG (reference sequence). This CDR3 has 11 amino acids. V was pared by 3 bases and J by 5 bases, with 4 bases between. The CDR3 DNA sequence: TGTGCCTGGAGCGGGACCGGGGAGCTGTTTTTT. It is translated as CAWSGTGELFF.

V usage is TRBV6-4 and J usage is TRBJ2-3; D possibly corresponds to TRBD1 (5 bases). V was cut by 2 bases and J by 1 base, with 10 bases left in between. Germline V lookup: CDR1 MRHNA, CDR2 SNTAGT. The CDR3 is made up of 15 amino acids. The DNA for the CDR3 is TGTGCCAGCAGTGACCGGGTAGGGGGCACAGATACGCAGTATTTT. Amino acid sequence: CASSDRVGGTDTQYF.

In this sample, this clonotype turned up a few times. The rearrangement links TRBV6-5 to TRBJ2-2; 10 nucleotides agree with TRBD2. From germline, CDR1 is MNHEY and CDR2 SVGAGI. V gave up 5 bases and J gave up 7 bases; unmatched junction bases: 10. This CDR3 comprises 16 residues. The CDR3 DNA is TGTGCCAGCAGTGCAAGCGGGGGGGCAGATTACGGGGAGCTGTTTTTT. Translation: CASSASGGADYGELFF.

This chain connects TRBV7-9 to TRBJ1-4; no definite D call. V lost 2 bases and J lost 5, with 21 bases in between. The germline gives CDR1 SEHNR, CDR2 FQNEAQ (reference sequence). The CDR3 has 18 amino acids. The CDR3 DNA is TGTGCCAGCAGCTTATTGCCGGGTGGTGACCCCCGAAATGAAAAACTGTTTTTT. It translates to CASSLLPGGDPRNEKLFF.

This clonotype was detected a few times. The genes are TRBV4-3 and TRBJ2-5, with D possibly matching TRBD2 (6 bases). Germline V CDR1 and CDR2: LGHNA, YSLEER. The CDR3 sequence is 15 residues long. Trimming pared 4 bases from V and 6 bases from J, leaving 18 bases between. CDR3 DNA: TGCGCCAGCAGCCGCGGGGAGCAGGGCCGGAAGACCCAGTACTTC. It translates to CASSRGEQGRKTQYF.

This clonotype was detected only a few times. V usage is TRBV7-9 and J usage is TRBJ1-4; possible D gene TRBD1, 6 bases. Germline CDR1 reads SEHNR; CDR2 reads FQNEAQ (reference sequence). This CDR3 is 15 amino acids long. V was trimmed by 5 bases and J by 3 bases, leaving 13 bases between them. The CDR3 nucleotides read TGTGCCAGCAGCCCCCGGGGGGCCGCTAATGAAAAACTGTTTTTT. This codes for CASSPRGAANEKLFF.

The chain couples TRBV25-1 to TRBJ2-5, with 8 bases matching TRBD2. There are 15 residues in the CDR3. With V trimmed by 4 bases and J by 7 bases, 11 bases remained unmatched. CDR1 and CDR2 from the germline V gene are MGHDK and SYGVNS. The CDR3: CASSGKTSDRVTQYF. The CDR3 nucleotides are TGTGCCAGCAGTGGGAAGACTAGCGATCGAGTGACCCAGTACTTC.

This clonotype was detected a few times. This chain connects TRBV30 to TRBJ1-1; D uncertain. V was trimmed by 2 bases and J by 1 base, leaving 8 bases between them. The CDR3 loop spans 13 amino acids. Germline V gene data show CDR1 as GTSNPN and CDR2 as SVGIG (reference sequence). The CDR3 loop reads CAWSRAENTEAFF. As DNA, the CDR3 is TGTGCCTGGAGTAGGGCGGAGAACACTGAAGCTTTCTTT.

V gene TRBV6-6 combines with J gene TRBJ2-3; 7 bases line up with TRBD2. There are 15 residues in the CDR3. CDR1 and CDR2 from the germline V gene are MNHNY and SVGAGI (reference sequence). V shed 3 bases, J shed 5 bases, and the junction held 8 bases outside the gene matches. The CDR3 DNA follows: TGTGCCAGCAGTTATGGACGGGGCGGGGGAGATACGCAGTATTTT. Protein product: CASSYGRGGGDTQYF.

This clonotype was recorded a few times. A junction end diverges from the germline sequence, so it may reflect a read error. This chain links TRBV28 with TRBJ1-2, with D perhaps matching TRBD1 (5 bases). Per the germline V gene, CDR1 is MDHEN and CDR2 is SYDVKM. CDR3 size: 14 residues. CDR3 protein: CASSLSDWTWPLSF. CDR3 coding DNA: TGTGCCAGCAGTTTATCGGACTGGACATGGCCTCTCTCCTTC.

The V and J genes are TRBV12-3 or TRBV12-4 and TRBJ2-5; perhaps TRBD2 as D (5 bases). With 3 bases removed from V and 1 base from J, the gap between germline ends came to 9 bases. This CDR3 is 14 amino acids long. This CDR3 is CASSFSAAQETQYF. The CDR3 bases are TGTGCCAGCAGTTTTAGCGCAGCCCAAGAGACCCAGTACTTC.

V usage is TRBV7-2 and J usage is TRBJ1-3; no reliable D call. Germline V CDR1 and CDR2: SGHTA, FQGNSA. Trimming took 0 bases from V and 0 from J, leaving 9 bases between them. The CDR3 extends over 16 amino acids. The CDR3 protein is CASSLASIGSGNTIYF. For the CDR3, the DNA is TGTGCCAGCAGCTTAGCCTCCATTGGCTCTGGAAACACCATATATTTT.

The table lists this clonotype with a few counts. V usage is TRBV12-3 or TRBV12-4 and J usage is TRBJ1-4; 9 bases agree with TRBD1. The J segment lost 8 bases and the V segment lost 5 bases, leaving 12 bases of the junction unmatched. CDR3 length equals 16 residues. CDR3 DNA: TGTGCCAGCAGTCAGCGCCGGACAGGGGATCGGGAAAAACTGTTTTTT. Translation gives CASSQRRTGDREKLFF.

The gene calls are TRBV12-5 and TRBJ2-3; the D gene is possibly TRBD1 (6 bases). Trimming cost V 1 base and J 14 bases, with 10 bases left between them. CDR3 size: 11 residues. Germline V gives CDR1 LGHNT, CDR2 FRNRAP. The CDR3 protein is CASGLGQAPYF. CDR3 bases: TGTGCTAGTGGTTTGGGACAGGCCCCGTATTTT.

The genes are TRBV20-1 and TRBJ2-1, with 7 bases matching TRBD2. The V gene end was trimmed by 3 bases and the J gene end by 9 bases; junction bases not matched to a gene: 5. From germline, CDR1 is DFQATT and CDR2 SNEGSKA (reference sequence). The CDR3 loop spans 12 amino acids. CDR3 region: CSASSLAAEQFF. CDR3 nucleotide sequence: TGCAGTGCTAGTAGCCTAGCGGCTGAGCAGTTCTTC.

The sample holds one count of this clonotype. One junction end does not reproduce the germline sequence, and a read error may be involved. The chain joins TRBV5-1 to TRBJ2-5, with D perhaps TRBD2 (7 bases). The CDR3 loop spans 14 amino acids. Germline lookup yields CDR1 SGHRS and CDR2 YFSETQ. CDR3 DNA sequence: TGCGCCCGCAGCTTGAGGGGGGGCCAGGAGACCCAGTACTTC. It translates to CARSLRGGQETQYF.